This TCR beta chain was obtained from a study of cytomegalovirus exposure and HLA in healthy donors. The PCR was carried out with 60 Vbeta primers and 13 Jbeta primers. The table came from immunoSEQ multiplex PCR; TCRdb's copy has only in-frame clones and leaves some out. The data hold around 99,000 clones, with about 74% observed a single time. This CDR3 spans 13 amino acids. The germline gives CDR1 SGHRS, CDR2 YFSETQ. With V trimmed by 3 bases and J by 1 base, 0 bases remained unmatched. This clone was observed a few times. Sequencing was performed on PBMCs. The rearrangement joins TRBV5-1 to TRBJ2-5, with 7 positions matching TRBD1. This TCR was recovered from a woman between 35 and 50 years old in good health and CMV-seropositive. For the CDR3, the DNA is TGCGCCAGCAGCTGGGACAGCCAAGAGACCCAGTACTTC. Protein product: CASSWDSQETQYF.